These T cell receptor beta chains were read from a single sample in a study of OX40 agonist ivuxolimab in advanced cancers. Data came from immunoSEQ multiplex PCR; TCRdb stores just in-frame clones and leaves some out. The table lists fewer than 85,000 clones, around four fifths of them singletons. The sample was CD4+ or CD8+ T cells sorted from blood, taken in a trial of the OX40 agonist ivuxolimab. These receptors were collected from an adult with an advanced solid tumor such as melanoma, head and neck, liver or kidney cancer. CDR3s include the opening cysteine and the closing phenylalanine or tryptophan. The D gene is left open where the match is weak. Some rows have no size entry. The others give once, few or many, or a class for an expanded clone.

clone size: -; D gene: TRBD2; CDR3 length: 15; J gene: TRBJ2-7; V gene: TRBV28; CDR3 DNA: TGTGCCAGCACCACAGTAGCGGGGAGCTCCTACGAGCAGTACTTC; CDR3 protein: CASTTVAGSSYEQYF
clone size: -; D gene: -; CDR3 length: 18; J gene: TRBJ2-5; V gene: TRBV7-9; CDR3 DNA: TGTGCCAGCAGCAAACTACGGGTAGGGCAGGGAAAACGGGAGACCCAGTACTTC; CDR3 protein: CASSKLRVGQGKRETQYF
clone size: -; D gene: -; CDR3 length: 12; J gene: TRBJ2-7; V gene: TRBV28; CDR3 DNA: TGTGCCAGCAGTTTGGGGACCTACGAGCAGTACTTC; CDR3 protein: CASSLGTYEQYF
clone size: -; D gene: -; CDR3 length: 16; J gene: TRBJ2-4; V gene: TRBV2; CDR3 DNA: TGTGCCAGCACCTCCTCCCCGCAGGGAGGCAAAAACATTCAGTACTTC; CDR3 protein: CASTSSPQGGKNIQYF
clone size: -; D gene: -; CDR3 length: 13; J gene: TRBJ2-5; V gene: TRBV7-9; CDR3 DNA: TGTGCCAGCAGCCTTAACAGCCAAGAGACCCAGTACTTC; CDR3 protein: CASSLNSQETQYF
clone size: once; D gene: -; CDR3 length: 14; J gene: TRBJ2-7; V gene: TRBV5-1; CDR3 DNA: TGCGCCAGCAGCTTGCAGACAGCTTCTCTCGAGCAGTACTTC; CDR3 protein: CASSLQTASLEQYF
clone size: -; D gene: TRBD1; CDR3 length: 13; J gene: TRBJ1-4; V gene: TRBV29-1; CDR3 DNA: TGCAGCGGTCAGGGGGCAACTAATGAAAAACTGTTTTTT; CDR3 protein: CSGQGATNEKLFF
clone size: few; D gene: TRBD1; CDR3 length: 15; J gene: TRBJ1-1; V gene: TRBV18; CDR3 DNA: TGTGCCAGCTCATCAAATCCGACAGGGGACACTGAAGCTTTCTTT; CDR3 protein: CASSSNPTGDTEAFF
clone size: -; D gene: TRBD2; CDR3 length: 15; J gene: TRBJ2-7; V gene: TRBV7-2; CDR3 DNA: TGTGCCAGCAGCTCGACTAGCGGAATAGGCTACGAGCAGTACTTC; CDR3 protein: CASSSTSGIGYEQYF
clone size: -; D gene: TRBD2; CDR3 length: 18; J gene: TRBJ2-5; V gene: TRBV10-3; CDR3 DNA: TGTGCCATCAGTCCCGACCTAGGAAGCGGGGGGGCCAGGGAGACCCAGTACTTC; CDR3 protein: CAISPDLGSGGARETQYF
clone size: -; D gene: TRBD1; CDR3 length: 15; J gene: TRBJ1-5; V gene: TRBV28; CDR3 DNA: TGTGCCAGCAGTACCGGGACAGGGGGGATGCAGCCCCAGCATTTT; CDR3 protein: CASSTGTGGMQPQHF
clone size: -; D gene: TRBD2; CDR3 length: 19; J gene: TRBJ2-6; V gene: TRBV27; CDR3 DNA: TGTGCCAGCAGTCTACTTGGACTAGCGGGGAGCTCTGGGGCCAACGTCCTGACTTTC; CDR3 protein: CASSLLGLAGSSGANVLTF
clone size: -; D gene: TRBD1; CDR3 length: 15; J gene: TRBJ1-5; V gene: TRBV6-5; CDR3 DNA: TGTGCCAGCGGCTACCCCACAGGGGGCCAGCAGCCCCAGCATTTT; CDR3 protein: CASGYPTGGQQPQHF
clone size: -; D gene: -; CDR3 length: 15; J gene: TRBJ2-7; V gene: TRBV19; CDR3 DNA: TGTGCCAGTAGTATAGGGGCACAGGCCCCCTACGAGCAGTACTTC; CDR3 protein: CASSIGAQAPYEQYF
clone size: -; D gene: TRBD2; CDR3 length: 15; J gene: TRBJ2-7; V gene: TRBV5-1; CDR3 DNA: TGCGCCAGCAGCTTTTTTAGCGGGGGCTTCTACGAGCAGTACTTC; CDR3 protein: CASSFFSGGFYEQYF
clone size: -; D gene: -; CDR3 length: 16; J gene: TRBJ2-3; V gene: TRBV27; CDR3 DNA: TGTGCCAGCAAAGTAAGCATGGCGTTGCGCACAGATACGCAGTATTTT; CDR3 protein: CASKVSMALRTDTQYF
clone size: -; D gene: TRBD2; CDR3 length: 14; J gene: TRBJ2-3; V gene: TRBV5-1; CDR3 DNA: TGCGCCAGCAGCTTGGATGGGGGAGGGGATACGCAGTATTTT; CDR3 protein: CASSLDGGGDTQYF
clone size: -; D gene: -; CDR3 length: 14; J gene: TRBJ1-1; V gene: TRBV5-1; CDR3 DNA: TGCGCCAGCGGTTGTGGACGGATGAACACTGAAGCTTTCTTT; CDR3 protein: CASGCGRMNTEAFF
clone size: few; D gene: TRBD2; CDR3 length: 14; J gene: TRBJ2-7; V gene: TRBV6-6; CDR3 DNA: TGTGCCAGCAGCGGGACTAGCGGGTCCTACGAGCAGTACTTC; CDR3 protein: CASSGTSGSYEQYF
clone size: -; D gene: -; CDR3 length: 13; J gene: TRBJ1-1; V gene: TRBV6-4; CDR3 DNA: TGTGCCAGCAGAGGACAGATGAACACTGAAGCTTTCTTT; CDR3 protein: CASRGQMNTEAFF
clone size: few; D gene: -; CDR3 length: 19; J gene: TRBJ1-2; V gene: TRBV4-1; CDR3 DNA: TGCGCCAGCAGCCAAGTTTCCGGCCAGGTGGCCCTTAAGAACTATGGCTACACCTTC; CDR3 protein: CASSQVSGQVALKNYGYTF
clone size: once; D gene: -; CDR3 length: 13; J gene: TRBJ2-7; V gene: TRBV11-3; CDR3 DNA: TGTGCCAGCAGCCGGACAGGGACTAACGAGCAGTACTTC; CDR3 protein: CASSRTGTNEQYF
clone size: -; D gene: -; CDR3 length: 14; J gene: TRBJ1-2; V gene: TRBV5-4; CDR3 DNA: TGTGCCAGCAGCACGTGGGGGGGGACCTATGGCTACACCTTC; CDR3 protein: CASSTWGGTYGYTF
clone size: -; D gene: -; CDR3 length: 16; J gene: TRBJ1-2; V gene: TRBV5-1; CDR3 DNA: TGCGCCAGCAGCGCAACAAGTCGTCGGACAGAGGGGGGCTACACCTTC; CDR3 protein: CASSATSRRTEGGYTF
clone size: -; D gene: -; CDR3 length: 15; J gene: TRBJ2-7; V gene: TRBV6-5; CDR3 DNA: TGTGCCAGCAGTTACAGGGCCCTTTCCTCCTACGAGCAGTACTTC; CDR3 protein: CASSYRALSSYEQYF
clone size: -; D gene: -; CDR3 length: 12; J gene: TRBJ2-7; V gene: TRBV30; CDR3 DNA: TGTGCCTGGAGTGTACTTCGGGGTGAGCAGTACTTC; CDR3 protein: CAWSVLRGEQYF
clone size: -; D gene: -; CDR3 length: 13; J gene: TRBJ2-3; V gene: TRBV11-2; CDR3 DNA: TGTGCCAGCACTTTCACAGGGACAGATACGCAGTATTTT; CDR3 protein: CASTFTGTDTQYF
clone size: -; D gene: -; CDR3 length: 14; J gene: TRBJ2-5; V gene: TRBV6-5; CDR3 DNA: TGTGCCAGCAGAAGGGACACGGGACGGGAGACCCAGTACTTC; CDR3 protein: CASRRDTGRETQYF
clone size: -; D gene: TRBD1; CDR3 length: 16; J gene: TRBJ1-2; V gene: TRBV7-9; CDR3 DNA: TGTGCCAGCAGTTCTAAACCGGGACAGGGGACCTTTGGCTACACCTTC; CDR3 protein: CASSSKPGQGTFGYTF
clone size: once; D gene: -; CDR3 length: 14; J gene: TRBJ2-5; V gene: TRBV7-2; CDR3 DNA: TGTGCCAGCAGCTCCCCGGGGGATCAAGAGACCCAGTACTTC; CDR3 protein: CASSSPGDQETQYF
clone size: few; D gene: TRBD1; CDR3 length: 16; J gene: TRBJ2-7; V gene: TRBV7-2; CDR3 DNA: TGTGCCAGCAGCCCCCGACAGGGCTTTAGCTCCTACGAGCAGTACTTC; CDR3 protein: CASSPRQGFSSYEQYF
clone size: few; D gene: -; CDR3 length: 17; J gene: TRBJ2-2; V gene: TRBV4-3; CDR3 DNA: TGCGCCAGCAGCCAATCCCCTCAGCGTCTGAGGACCGGGGAGCTGTTTTTT; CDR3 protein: CASSQSPQRLRTGELFF
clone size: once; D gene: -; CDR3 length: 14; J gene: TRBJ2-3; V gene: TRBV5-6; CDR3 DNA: TGTGCCAGCAGCGGGGGACTGAGCACAGATACGCAGTATTTT; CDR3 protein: CASSGGLSTDTQYF
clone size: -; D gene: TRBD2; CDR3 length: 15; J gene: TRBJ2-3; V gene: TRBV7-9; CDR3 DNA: TGTGCCAGCAGCTTAGGGACTAGCGGGATAGATACGCAGTATTTT; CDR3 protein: CASSLGTSGIDTQYF
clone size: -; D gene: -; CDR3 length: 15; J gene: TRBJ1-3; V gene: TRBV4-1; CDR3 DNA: TGCGCCAGCAGCCAAGGTGCCCGAGGTGTTGGCACCATATATTTT; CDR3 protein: CASSQGARGVGTIYF
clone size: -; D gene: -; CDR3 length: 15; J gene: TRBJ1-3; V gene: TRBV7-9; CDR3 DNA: TGTGCCAGCAGCCCCCGCGGGATCTCTGGAAACACCATATATTTT; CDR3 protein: CASSPRGISGNTIYF
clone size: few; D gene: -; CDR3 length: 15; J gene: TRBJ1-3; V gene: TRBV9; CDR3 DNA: TGTGCCAGCAGCGTAGAGGGGGGACCTGGAAACACCATATATTTT; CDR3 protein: CASSVEGGPGNTIYF